The rows below give T cell receptor beta chains drawn from one sample of a study of early stage breast cancer tumors. The method was immunoSEQ multiplex PCR; TCRdb's version includes in-frame clones alone and lacks a portion of them. The data hold fewer than 90,000 clones, with roughly 80% observed a single time. Sequenced input: blood. The receptors originated from a person aged 55 to 75 with breast cancer. Each CDR3 is given without its conserved first and last residue. Fields, in order: CDR3 length, J gene, V gene, CDR3 protein.

CDR3 length: 10; J gene: TRBJ1-3; V gene: TRBV27; CDR3 protein: ASTNGGNTIY
CDR3 length: 10; J gene: TRBJ1-2; V gene: TRBV5-6; CDR3 protein: ASSSGSYGYT
CDR3 length: 12; J gene: TRBJ2-2; V gene: TRBV11-3; CDR3 protein: ASSFGWGTGELF
CDR3 length: 12; J gene: TRBJ2-3; V gene: TRBV6-1; CDR3 protein: ASTPGQGLDTQY
CDR3 length: 13; J gene: TRBJ2-5; V gene: TRBV25-1; CDR3 protein: ASSESGGPQETQY
CDR3 length: 13; J gene: TRBJ1-5; V gene: TRBV4-3; CDR3 protein: ASSQEATGNQPQH
CDR3 length: 11; J gene: TRBJ2-5; V gene: TRBV7-2; CDR3 protein: ASSFGSKETQY
CDR3 length: 11; J gene: TRBJ2-7; V gene: TRBV2; CDR3 protein: ASSEVREYEQY
CDR3 length: 14; J gene: TRBJ2-7; V gene: TRBV5-6; CDR3 protein: ASSLEFSRNPYEQY
CDR3 length: 11; J gene: TRBJ2-7; V gene: TRBV5-1; CDR3 protein: ASNGQGDYEQY
CDR3 length: 11; J gene: TRBJ2-7; V gene: TRBV25-1; CDR3 protein: ASSMTASYEQY
CDR3 length: 13; J gene: TRBJ1-3; V gene: TRBV19; CDR3 protein: ASRQTGGSGNTIY
CDR3 length: 11; J gene: TRBJ2-5; V gene: TRBV2; CDR3 protein: ASGDSEIETQY
CDR3 length: 14; J gene: TRBJ2-5; V gene: TRBV7-9; CDR3 protein: ASGVSGGKQQETQY
CDR3 length: 14; J gene: TRBJ2-3; V gene: TRBV15; CDR3 protein: ATSRLGSGIADTQY
CDR3 length: 13; J gene: TRBJ2-5; V gene: TRBV11-2; CDR3 protein: ASSLGWQRMETQY
CDR3 length: 11; J gene: TRBJ1-1; V gene: TRBV10-1; CDR3 protein: ASSHGTDTEAF
CDR3 length: 13; J gene: TRBJ2-3; V gene: TRBV7-3; CDR3 protein: ASSLRGAPTDTQY
CDR3 length: 12; J gene: TRBJ1-1; V gene: TRBV5-1; CDR3 protein: ASSVYRGNTEAF
CDR3 length: 13; J gene: TRBJ1-1; V gene: TRBV18; CDR3 protein: ASSPQGASNTEAF
CDR3 length: 9; J gene: TRBJ2-5; V gene: TRBV7-2; CDR3 protein: ASSLAETQY
CDR3 length: 16; J gene: TRBJ2-2; V gene: TRBV19; CDR3 protein: ASSIASPGTSYSGELF
CDR3 length: 11; J gene: TRBJ1-5; V gene: TRBV19; CDR3 protein: ATTGLQGQPQH
CDR3 length: 13; J gene: TRBJ1-6; V gene: TRBV5-8; CDR3 protein: ASSFDGTENSPLH
CDR3 length: 10; J gene: TRBJ1-6; V gene: TRBV6-1; CDR3 protein: ASSGQYSPLH
CDR3 length: 13; J gene: TRBJ1-1; V gene: TRBV5-6; CDR3 protein: ASSRSGAGQTEAF
CDR3 length: 11; J gene: TRBJ1-2; V gene: TRBV7-2; CDR3 protein: ASSSTGPYGYT
CDR3 length: 13; J gene: TRBJ1-2; V gene: TRBV28; CDR3 protein: ASSSMIRANYGYT
CDR3 length: 13; J gene: TRBJ1-2; V gene: TRBV7-9; CDR3 protein: ASSLSGDGIYGYT
CDR3 length: 11; J gene: TRBJ1-1; V gene: TRBV9; CDR3 protein: ASSGGGVTEAF
CDR3 length: 9; J gene: TRBJ2-3; V gene: TRBV11-2; CDR3 protein: AITRGGTQY
CDR3 length: 13; J gene: TRBJ1-1; V gene: TRBV11-3; CDR3 protein: ASSLDSQLNTEAF
CDR3 length: 13; J gene: TRBJ1-5; V gene: TRBV19; CDR3 protein: ASKEGTLFNQPQH
CDR3 length: 12; J gene: TRBJ2-5; V gene: TRBV7-9; CDR3 protein: ASSLLAGGETQY
CDR3 length: 17; J gene: TRBJ2-6; V gene: TRBV18; CDR3 protein: ASSPPSMQGLTGANVLT
CDR3 length: 14; J gene: TRBJ1-1; V gene: TRBV28; CDR3 protein: ASTPRGQGALTEAF
CDR3 length: 14; J gene: TRBJ1-2; V gene: TRBV18; CDR3 protein: ASSPFMMGQGAGYT
CDR3 length: 11; J gene: TRBJ2-3; V gene: TRBV9; CDR3 protein: ASSPLAGDTQY
CDR3 length: 11; J gene: TRBJ2-7; V gene: TRBV28; CDR3 protein: ASSSQGAGEQY
CDR3 length: 13; J gene: TRBJ1-3; V gene: TRBV2; CDR3 protein: ASSIQGNPGNTIY
CDR3 length: 11; J gene: TRBJ2-3; V gene: TRBV5-4; CDR3 protein: ASSLVLADTQY
CDR3 length: 11; J gene: TRBJ2-7; V gene: TRBV7-2; CDR3 protein: ASSRDRLDEQY
CDR3 length: 12; J gene: TRBJ1-2; V gene: TRBV5-4; CDR3 protein: ASSFNGGKYGYT
CDR3 length: 12; J gene: TRBJ2-3; V gene: TRBV7-6; CDR3 protein: ASSSRTGPSEQY
CDR3 length: 13; J gene: TRBJ1-2; V gene: TRBV7-9; CDR3 protein: ASSSETGGDYGYT
CDR3 length: 12; J gene: TRBJ2-5; V gene: TRBV7-3; CDR3 protein: ASSPRPTEETQY
CDR3 length: 11; J gene: TRBJ2-2; V gene: TRBV10-3; CDR3 protein: AIIWWNTGELF
CDR3 length: 14; J gene: TRBJ2-3; V gene: TRBV2; CDR3 protein: ASVLAGGRSTDTQY
CDR3 length: 14; J gene: TRBJ2-3; V gene: TRBV5-6; CDR3 protein: ASSFSLAGWGDTQY
CDR3 length: 11; J gene: TRBJ2-3; V gene: TRBV10-3; CDR3 protein: AISEPNSDTQY
CDR3 length: 11; J gene: TRBJ2-7; V gene: TRBV7-6; CDR3 protein: ASSSGQAGEQY
CDR3 length: 12; J gene: TRBJ2-5; V gene: TRBV5-4; CDR3 protein: ASSLGLTQETQY
CDR3 length: 11; J gene: TRBJ1-4; V gene: TRBV28; CDR3 protein: ASSLMGNEKLF
CDR3 length: 12; J gene: TRBJ1-5; V gene: TRBV25-1; CDR3 protein: ASSETGEAQPQH
CDR3 length: 10; J gene: TRBJ2-3; V gene: TRBV30; CDR3 protein: ASSGSTDTQY
CDR3 length: 13; J gene: TRBJ1-6; V gene: TRBV11-2; CDR3 protein: ASSPRQAPHSPLH
CDR3 length: 13; J gene: TRBJ2-2; V gene: TRBV4-2; CDR3 protein: ASSQLASDTGELF
CDR3 length: 13; J gene: TRBJ1-4; V gene: TRBV5-6; CDR3 protein: ASSLAQGGGEKLF
CDR3 length: 12; J gene: TRBJ1-1; V gene: TRBV5-4; CDR3 protein: ASSLTGKNTEAF
CDR3 length: 13; J gene: TRBJ1-4; V gene: TRBV18; CDR3 protein: ASSPARGFGEKLF